A single sample gave rise to the 23 T cell receptor beta chains below, sequenced in a study of OX40 agonist ivuxolimab in advanced cancers. Sequencing used immunoSEQ multiplex PCR; TCRdb keeps in-frame clones, though not all of them. Found here are about 95,000 clones, around 85% of them singletons; the top ten hold roughly 3.8%. Sequencing was performed on CD4+ or CD8+ T cells sorted from blood, taken in a trial of the OX40 agonist ivuxolimab. These receptors originate from an adult with an advanced solid tumor such as melanoma, head and neck, liver or kidney cancer.

The chain employs TRBV5-1 and TRBJ2-2, with 7 bases aligning to TRBD1. The J segment lost 0 bases and the V segment lost 6 bases, leaving 2 bases of the junction unmatched. The CDR3 consists of 14 residues. CDR1 and CDR2 from the germline V gene are SGHRS and YFSETQ. The CDR3 bases are TGCGCCAGCAAAGACAGGGCGAACACCGGGGAGCTGTTTTTT. Its protein product is CASKDRANTGELFF.

The V call is TRBV7-2, the J call TRBJ2-5; 8 nucleotides agree with TRBD2. The end of the DNA is better explained by TRBJ2-7, so the J call may be wrong. Germline loops: CDR1 SGHTA, CDR2 FQGNSA. This CDR3 comprises 13 residues. This CDR3 is CASSFSGIYEQYF. The CDR3 DNA follows: TGTGCCAGCAGCTTTAGCGGGATTTACGAGCAGTACTTC.

This chain connects TRBV4-3 to TRBJ2-5, with 11 bases aligning to TRBD2. The DNA matches TRBJ2-7 better at its end, which makes the J call doubtful. This CDR3 comprises 13 residues. CDR1 is LGHNA, CDR2 YSLEER, per germline. The CDR3 coding sequence is TGCGCCAGCAGCCAGGGACTAGCGGACGAGCAGTACTTC. Amino acid sequence: CASSQGLADEQYF.

Details on this clone: The sample carries other DNA sequences with the same CDR3. The chain has TRBV19 and TRBJ2-7; 7 bases fit TRBD2. This CDR3 comprises 14 residues. From germline, CDR1 is LNHDA and CDR2 SQIVND (reference sequence). V lost 9 bases to trimming and J lost 0 bases; unmatched junction nucleotides: 8. CDR3 protein: CASSSSGHSYEQYF. The CDR3 DNA sequence: TGTGCCAGCAGCTCTAGCGGTCACTCCTACGAGCAGTACTTC.

This chain uses TRBV30 with TRBJ2-5; the D is unclear. The V and J ends lost 2 bases and 3 bases respectively, with 10 bases between them. The CDR3 is 13 residues long. CDR1 is GTSNPN, CDR2 SVGIG, per germline (reference sequence). The CDR3 is CAWSWAREETQYF. The CDR3 DNA reads TGTGCCTGGAGTTGGGCCCGGGAAGAGACCCAGTACTTC.

The chain combines TRBV30 with TRBJ2-6, with D perhaps matching TRBD1 (5 bases). The CDR3 consists of 13 residues. Per germline, CDR1 GTSNPN and CDR2 SVGIG (reference sequence). V shed 5 bases and J shed 2 bases, with 7 bases lying between them. CDR3 bases: TGTGCCTGGGACAGTACTGGGGCCAACGTCCTGACTTTC. Its protein product is CAWDSTGANVLTF.

V is TRBV12-5 and J is TRBJ2-3, with 7 bases fitting TRBD2. CDR1 LGHNT and CDR2 FRNRAP come from the germline V gene. Germline trimming cut 0 bases from V and 6 bases from J; bases unmatched to any gene: 9. The CDR3 is 16 residues long. The chain's CDR3 is CASGLVMAGEADTQYF. DNA of the CDR3: TGTGCTAGTGGTTTGGTAATGGCGGGAGAGGCGGATACGCAGTATTTT. Combining the CDR3 with reference TRBV12-5 and TRBJ2-3 gives the whole variable domain DARVTQTPRHKVTEMGQEVTMRCQPILGHNTVFWYRQTMMQGLELLAYFRNRAPLDDSGMPKDRFSAEMPDATLATLKIQPSEPRDSAVYFCASGLVMAGEADTQYFGPGTRLTVL.

V and J are TRBV5-4 and TRBJ2-1; TRBD1 agrees at 7 bases. The CDR3 spans 13 residues. V lost 1 base and J lost 7; bases outside the gene matches: 2. The germline CDR1 and CDR2 sequences are SGHNT and YYREEE (reference sequence). In DNA form, the CDR3 reads TGTGCCAGCAGCTTGAAACAGGGGAATGAGCAGTTCTTC. Translating gives CASSLKQGNEQFF.

As concerns this clone: One end of the junction varies from germline; a read error may be responsible. The CDR3 protein is CASRHGGSPKYGYTF. The CDR3 DNA sequence: TGTGCCAGCAGACACGGAGGCAGCCCTAAGTATGGCTACACCTTC. V gene TRBV5-8 combines with J gene TRBJ1-2; D is undetermined. This CDR3 comprises 15 residues. The germline V gene has CDR1 SGHTS and CDR2 YDEGEE.

V is TRBV27 and J is TRBJ1-6; no definite D call. This CDR3 has 16 residues. CDR1 and CDR2 from the germline V gene are MNHEY and SMNVEV (reference sequence). Trimming took 3 bases from V and 0 from J, leaving 9 bases between them. CDR3 sequence: CASSFGHSSYNSPLHF. CDR3 DNA: TGTGCCAGCAGTTTTGGCCATAGCTCCTATAATTCACCCCTCCACTTT.

V usage is TRBV5-1 and J usage is TRBJ1-2, with 12 bases aligning to TRBD1. Losses at the gene ends were 4 bases for V and 5 bases for J; bases not matched to a gene: 9. The CDR3 is 16 residues long. CDR1 is SGHRS and CDR2 is YFSETQ in the germline V gene. DNA of the CDR3: TGCGCCAGCAGCATAGTACTGGGACAGGGGGCATATGGCTACACCTTC. Translation: CASSIVLGQGAYGYTF.

V gene TRBV14 combines with J gene TRBJ2-4; TRBD1 matches at 9 bases. V lost 5 bases and J lost 7; bases outside the gene matches: 9. The CDR3 consists of 15 residues. Germline CDR1 SGHDN, CDR2 FVKESK. The CDR3 DNA reads as TGTGCCAGCAGCACAGAGTGGGACAGGGACAACATTCAGTACTTC. Protein product: CASSTEWDRDNIQYF.

The rearrangement joins TRBV18 to TRBJ2-7, with 8 bases fitting TRBD2. Germline V lookup: CDR1 KGHSH, CDR2 LQKENI. The CDR3 consists of 15 residues. Trimming took 4 bases from V and 5 from J; bases not matched to a gene: 10. This CDR3 reads CASSLYQAGGNEQYF. The CDR3 nucleotides are TGTGCCAGCTCACTCTACCAGGCGGGAGGTAACGAGCAGTACTTC.

The V gene is TRBV4-1, the J gene TRBJ2-3; 7 bases agree with TRBD1. The CDR3 is 17 residues long. CDR1 is MGHRA and CDR2 is YSYEKL in the germline V gene. Trimming cost V 0 bases and J 9 bases; bases outside gene matches: 15. CDR3 bases: TGCGCCAGCAGCCAAGAAGCGAGGGGACAGCCCCCGTTGACGCAGTATTTT. This sequence encodes CASSQEARGQPPLTQYF.

V usage is TRBV30 and J usage is TRBJ1-3; unclear D gene. Germline V gene data show CDR1 as GTSNPN and CDR2 as SVGIG (reference sequence). This CDR3 has 13 residues. Trimming removed 5 bases from V and 0 bases from J, with 8 bases in between. This chain's CDR3 is CAWPDSSGNTIYF. The CDR3 DNA reads TGTGCCTGGCCTGATAGCTCTGGAAACACCATATATTTT.

This clone came up once. This chain joins TRBV4-2 and TRBJ1-5, with D maybe TRBD1 (6 bases). The CDR3 runs 16 residues. V was shortened by 0 bases and J by 0 bases, with 9 bases between the two germline ends. The germline gives CDR1 LGHNA, CDR2 YNFKEQ. CDR3 sequence (DNA): TGTGCCAGCAGCCAAGACCAGGGGCCTAGCAATCAGCCCCAGCATTTT. Protein: CASSQDQGPSNQPQHF.

This clone was detected a few times. The chain's CDR3 is CASSNAGSHGYTF. CDR3 DNA: TGTGCCAGCAGCAACGCGGGGTCTCATGGCTACACCTTC. The genes are TRBV14 and TRBJ1-2, with unresolved D. Trimming took 5 bases from V and 6 from J, leaving 13 bases between them. This CDR3 contains 13 residues. CDR1 and CDR2 from the germline V gene are SGHDN and FVKESK.

The chain employs TRBV18 and TRBJ2-1; 7 bases map to TRBD2. The germline V gene encodes CDR1 KGHSH and CDR2 LQKENI. With V trimmed by 8 bases and J by 4 bases, 17 bases remained unmatched. The CDR3 is made up of 17 amino acids. The CDR3 reads CASQAVEIAGLYNEQFF. CDR3 in DNA: TGTGCCAGCCAAGCGGTTGAGATAGCGGGCCTTTACAATGAGCAGTTCTTC.

The chain carries TRBV9 and TRBJ1-1, with D unclear. Germline CDR1 and CDR2: SGDLS and YYNGEE. The CDR3 runs 16 residues. V was shortened by 4 bases and J by 0 bases, with 16 bases between the two germline ends. CDR3 sequence (DNA): TGTGCCAGCAGCCCCACAGCGAACCCCATGAACACTGAAGCTTTCTTT. Protein product: CASSPTANPMNTEAFF.

The chain links TRBV14 to TRBJ1-2; no reliable D call. V was shortened by 0 bases and J by 5 bases, with 7 bases between the two germline ends. The CDR3 consists of 13 residues. Germline V gene data show CDR1 as SGHDN and CDR2 as FVKESK. The CDR3 DNA is TGTGCCAGCAGCCAAGATCGGGGATATGGCTACACCTTC. Its translation: CASSQDRGYGYTF.

The V call is TRBV2, the J call TRBJ2-3; a possible D gene is TRBD2 (5 bases). The CDR3 loop spans 13 amino acids. The germline gives CDR1 SNHLY, CDR2 FYNNEI. The V gene lost 6 bases and the J gene lost 0 bases, with 7 bases spanning the gap. The chain's CDR3 is CASRGGSTDTQYF. Written as DNA, the CDR3 is TGTGCCAGCAGGGGCGGGAGCACAGATACGCAGTATTTT.

The genes are TRBV7-3 and TRBJ2-7; D is possibly TRBD2 (5 bases). This CDR3 region has 12 residues. The germline V gene encodes CDR1 SGHTA and CDR2 FQGTGA. Trimming pared 5 bases from V and 4 bases from J, leaving 9 bases between. The CDR3: CASSEGGYEQYF. The DNA for the CDR3 is TGTGCCAGCAGCGAAGGAGGTTACGAGCAGTACTTC.

The chain recombines TRBV11-3 with TRBJ1-2; a possible D gene is TRBD1 (6 bases). This CDR3 region has 16 residues. The germline V and J ends were trimmed by 0 bases and 7 bases, with 18 bases remaining between them. Germline loops: CDR1 SGHNT, CDR2 YENEEA. This CDR3 is CASSLDQAGAPVGYTF. The DNA of the CDR3 is TGTGCCAGCAGCTTAGATCAAGCAGGGGCTCCGGTTGGCTACACCTTC.